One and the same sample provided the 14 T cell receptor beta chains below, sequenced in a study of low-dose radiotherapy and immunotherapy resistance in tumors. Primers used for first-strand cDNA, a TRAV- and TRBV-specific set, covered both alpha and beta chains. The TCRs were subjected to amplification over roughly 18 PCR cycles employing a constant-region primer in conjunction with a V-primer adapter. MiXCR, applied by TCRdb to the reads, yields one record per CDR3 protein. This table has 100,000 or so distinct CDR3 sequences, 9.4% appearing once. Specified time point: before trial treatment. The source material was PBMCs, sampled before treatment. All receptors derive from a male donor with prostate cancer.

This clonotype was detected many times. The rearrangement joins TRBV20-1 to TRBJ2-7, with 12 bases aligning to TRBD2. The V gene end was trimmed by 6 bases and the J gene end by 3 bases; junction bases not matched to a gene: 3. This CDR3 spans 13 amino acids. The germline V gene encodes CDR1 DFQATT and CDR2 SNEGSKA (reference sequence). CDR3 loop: CSARLAGVYEQYF. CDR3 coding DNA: TGCAGTGCAAGACTAGCGGGAGTCTACGAGCAGTACTTC.

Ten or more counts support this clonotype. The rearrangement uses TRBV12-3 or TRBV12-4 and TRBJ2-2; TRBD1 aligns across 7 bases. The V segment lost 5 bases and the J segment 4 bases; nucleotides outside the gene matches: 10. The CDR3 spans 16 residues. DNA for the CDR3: TGTGCCAGCAGTCTGACAGGGACAGTGGGCACCGGGGAGCTGTTTTTT. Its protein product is CASSLTGTVGTGELFF.

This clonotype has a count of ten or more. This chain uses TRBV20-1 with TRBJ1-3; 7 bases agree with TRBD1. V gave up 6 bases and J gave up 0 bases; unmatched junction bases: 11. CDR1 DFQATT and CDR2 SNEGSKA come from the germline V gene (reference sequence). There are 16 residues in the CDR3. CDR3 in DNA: TGCAGTGCCAAATGGGACAGCACCCTCTCTGGAAACACCATATATTTT. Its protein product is CSAKWDSTLSGNTIYF.

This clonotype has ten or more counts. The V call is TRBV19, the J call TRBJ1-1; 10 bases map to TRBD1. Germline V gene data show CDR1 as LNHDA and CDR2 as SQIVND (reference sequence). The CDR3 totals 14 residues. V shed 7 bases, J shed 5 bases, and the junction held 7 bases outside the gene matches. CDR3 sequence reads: CASTGDRGRTEAFF. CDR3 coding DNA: TGTGCCAGTACCGGAGACAGGGGGCGAACTGAAGCTTTCTTT.

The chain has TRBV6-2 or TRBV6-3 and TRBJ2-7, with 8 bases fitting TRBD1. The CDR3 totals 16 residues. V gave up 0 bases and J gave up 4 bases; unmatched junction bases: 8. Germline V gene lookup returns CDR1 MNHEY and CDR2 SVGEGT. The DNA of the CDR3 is TGTGCCAGCAGTTACTCCATCGGACAGGGCACTTACGAGCAGTACTTC. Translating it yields CASSYSIGQGTYEQYF.

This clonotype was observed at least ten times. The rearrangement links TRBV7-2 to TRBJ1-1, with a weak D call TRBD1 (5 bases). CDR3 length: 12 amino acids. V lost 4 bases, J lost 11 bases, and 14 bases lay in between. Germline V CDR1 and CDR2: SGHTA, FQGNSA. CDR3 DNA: TGTGCCAGCAGCTCCTACGGGACCGGGGCTTTCTTT. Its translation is CASSSYGTGAFF.

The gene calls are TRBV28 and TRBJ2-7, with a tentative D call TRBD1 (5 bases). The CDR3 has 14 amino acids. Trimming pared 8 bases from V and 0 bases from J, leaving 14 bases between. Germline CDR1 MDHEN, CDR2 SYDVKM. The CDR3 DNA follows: TGTGCCAGCGGTATACAGGAAGACTCCTACGAGCAGTACTTC. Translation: CASGIQEDSYEQYF.

As DNA, the CDR3 is TGTGCCTGGCGCGCGTTAACTGAAGCTTTCTTT. Protein: CAWRALTEAFF. This chain joins TRBV30 and TRBJ1-1, with no clear D. V lost 5 bases and J 5 bases, leaving 9 bases between the germline ends. CDR1 GTSNPN and CDR2 SVGIG come from the germline V gene (reference sequence). This CDR3 region has 11 residues.

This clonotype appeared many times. CDR3 nucleotides: TGTGCCAGCAGTCCCCGAGCCATCAAAGACAATGAGCAGTTCTTC. Its protein is CASSPRAIKDNEQFF. The V gene is TRBV27, the J gene TRBJ2-1; D remains unclear. Per germline, CDR1 MNHEY and CDR2 SMNVEV (reference sequence). The germline V and J ends were trimmed by 5 bases and 5 bases, with 16 bases remaining between them. This CDR3 has 15 residues.

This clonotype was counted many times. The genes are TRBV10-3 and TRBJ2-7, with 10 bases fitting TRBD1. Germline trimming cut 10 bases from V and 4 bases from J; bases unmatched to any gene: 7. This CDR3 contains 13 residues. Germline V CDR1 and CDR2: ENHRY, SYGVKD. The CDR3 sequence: CATATGGLYEQYF. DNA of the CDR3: TGTGCCACCGCGACAGGGGGCTTGTACGAGCAGTACTTC.

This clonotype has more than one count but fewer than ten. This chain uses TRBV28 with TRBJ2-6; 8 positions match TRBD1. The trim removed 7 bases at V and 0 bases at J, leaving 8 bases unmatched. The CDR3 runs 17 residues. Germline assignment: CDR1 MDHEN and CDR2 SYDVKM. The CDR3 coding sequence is TGTGCCAGCACGTCGGGACAGGACTCCTCTGGGGCCAACGTCCTGACTTTC. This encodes CASTSGQDSSGANVLTF.

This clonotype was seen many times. In DNA, the CDR3 is TGCAGCGTCCGGACACAAAGGGACACTGAAGCTTTCTTT. Its translation: CSVRTQRDTEAFF. The J gene is TRBJ1-1, the V gene TRBV29-1; weak D call: TRBD1 (5 bases). The CDR3 totals 13 residues. Trimming pared 6 bases from V and 3 bases from J, leaving 14 bases between. CDR1 is SQVTM, CDR2 ANQGSEA, per germline. Full variable domain (outside the CDR3, taken from reference TRBV29-1 and TRBJ1-1): SAVISQKPSRDICQRGTSLTIQCQVDSQVTMMFWYRQQPGQSLTLIATANQGSEATYESGFVIDKFPISRPNLTFSTLTVSNMSPEDSSIYLCSVRTQRDTEAFFGQGTRLTVV.

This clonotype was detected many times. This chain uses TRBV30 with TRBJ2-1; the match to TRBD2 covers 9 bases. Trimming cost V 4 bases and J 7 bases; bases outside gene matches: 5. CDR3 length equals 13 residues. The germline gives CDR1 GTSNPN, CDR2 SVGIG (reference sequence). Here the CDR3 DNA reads TGTGCCTGGAATCGCGGGAGGGCGAATGAGCAGTTCTTC. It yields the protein CAWNRGRANEQFF.

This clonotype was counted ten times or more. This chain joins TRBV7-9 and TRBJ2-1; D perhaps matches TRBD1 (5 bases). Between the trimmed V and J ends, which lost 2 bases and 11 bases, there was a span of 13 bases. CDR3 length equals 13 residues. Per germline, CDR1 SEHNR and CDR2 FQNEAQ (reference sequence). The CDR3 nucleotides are TGTGCCAGCAGCTTAACCCCAGGGTTACAGCAGTTCTTC. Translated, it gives CASSLTPGLQQFF.